The T cell receptor beta chain under discussion was sequenced for a study of cytomegalovirus exposure and HLA in healthy donors. The study's findings and limits: A later analysis showed HLA-associated TCR beta chains outstripping equally common others in clonal expansion. HLA allele associations emerged for roughly 17,000 TCR beta sequences in a later analysis, at 0.05 false discovery rate.

Both 60 Vbeta primers and 13 Jbeta primers went into the PCR. Source study methods: Later analysis identified some 80 million unique TCR beta chains, some 10 million shared. TCRdb's copy holds only in-frame clones and misses some; the assay was immunoSEQ multiplex PCR. The V and J calls and clone size were taken over from that table, and D and trimming were inferred from the DNA. The profile shows about 160,000 clones, approximately 78% of them singletons. Despite likely unrecorded immune exposures, the donors were nominally healthy at the time of sampling. Notes on this clone: No antigen is known for it.

This CDR3 has 14 residues. Per germline, CDR1 MNHNY and CDR2 SVGAGI (reference sequence). Deletions cut 8 bases from V and 0 bases from J, with 11 bases between. V is TRBV6-6 and J is TRBJ1-5, with no clear D. This sequence originates from a male donor in good health and CMV-seronegative. Sequencing used PBMCs. CDR3 residues: CASREKNSNQPQHF. The CDR3 region has the DNA TGTGCCAGCCGGGAGAAAAATAGCAATCAGCCCCAGCATTTT.